This T cell receptor (beta chain) was sequenced in a study of cytomegalovirus exposure and HLA in healthy donors. Libraries were prepared by immunoSEQ multiplex PCR; TCRdb keeps only in-frame clonotypes and omits some of them. The table includes approximately 240,000 clones, around nine tenths detected once. Germline V CDR1 and CDR2: MNHEY, SMNVEV (reference sequence). Trimming removed 3 bases from V and 4 bases from J; junction bases left unmatched: 10. CDR3 length: 16 amino acids. Material for sequencing was PBMCs. The source of this sequence is a woman aged 18-30 years in good health and CMV-seronegative. The rearrangement uses TRBV27 and TRBJ1-2; TRBD1 matches 8 bases. CDR3 loop: CASSFPRTGTSYGYTF. The CDR3, as DNA: TGTGCCAGCAGTTTCCCCAGGACAGGGACGAGCTATGGCTACACCTTC.